Below are 26 T cell receptor beta chains sequenced from a single sample in a study of HIV-infected children after antiretroviral therapy interruption. Unique molecular identifiers were included in an RNA-based 3' RACE TCR library. TCRdb redid the calling of the 3' RACE reads with MiXCR, one entry per CDR3 protein. The sample yields 90,000 or so distinct CDR3 sequences, about 7% seen once. Sample treatment: PENTA 11 planned treatment interruption arm or continuous ART arm. This specimen was CD45RA+ CD4+ T cells from PBMCs, pooled from several time points, taken from a donor given antiretroviral therapy, either interrupted or continuous. Specified subset: naive CD4+ CD45RA+ CD45RO- T cells. The receptors were gathered from a pool of human donors with HIV.

This clonotype was detected only a few times. The rearrangement links TRBV7-9 to TRBJ1-6; perhaps TRBD1 as D (5 bases). Germline V gives CDR1 SEHNR, CDR2 FQNEAQ (reference sequence). V lost 2 bases and J 8 bases, leaving 13 bases between the germline ends. There are 15 residues in the CDR3. The CDR3 DNA reads TGTGCCAGCAGCTTATGGGGACGGCAGGATTCACCCCTCCACTTT. Translating gives CASSLWGRQDSPLHF.

The chain is built from TRBV20-1 and TRBJ2-7; 11 nucleotides match TRBD1. The germline V gene encodes CDR1 DFQATT and CDR2 SNEGSKA (reference sequence). CDR3 length: 15 residues. The J segment lost 1 base and the V segment lost 6 bases, leaving 8 bases of the junction unmatched. The CDR3 DNA sequence: TGCAGTGCCAAGGGACAGGGGGTTCTTTCCTACGAGCAGTACTTC. Its translation: CSAKGQGVLSYEQYF.

This clonotype occurred many times. The chain employs TRBV20-1 and TRBJ1-1; D is ambiguous. The CDR3 spans 16 residues. V was shortened by 0 bases and J by 4 bases, with 18 bases between the two germline ends. Germline lookup yields CDR1 DFQATT and CDR2 SNEGSKA (reference sequence). The DNA of the CDR3 is TGCAGTGCTAGAGAAGGACGGCGGTCGAGGAGCACTGAAGCTTTCTTT. Amino acids: CSAREGRRSRSTEAFF.

This sequence joins TRBV12-3 or TRBV12-4 and TRBJ2-3; D possibly uses TRBD1 or TRBD2 (5 bases each). The V gene lost 4 bases and the J gene lost 2 bases, with 19 bases spanning the gap. CDR3 length: 17 residues. DNA of the CDR3: TGTGCCAGCAGTTCGGGGACCCGAAGGGTGCCCACAGATACGCAGTATTTT. Translated, it gives CASSSGTRRVPTDTQYF.

This clonotype was recorded at least ten times. V is TRBV29-1 and J is TRBJ2-7; D remains ambiguous. Trimming shortened V by 8 bases and J by 3 bases, and 11 bases separated the two germline ends. Germline-derived CDR1 and CDR2 are SQVTM and ANQGSEA. This CDR3 comprises 11 residues. CDR3: CSIRADYEQYF. The CDR3 nucleotides read TGCAGCATTCGGGCCGACTACGAGCAGTACTTC.

This clonotype was seen repeatedly, ten times or more. The chain recombines TRBV6-5 with TRBJ1-1; 11 positions agree with TRBD1. Germline lookup yields CDR1 MNHEY and CDR2 SVGAGI. V dropped 2 bases and J dropped 4; count of bases not matched to a gene: 6. The CDR3 is made up of 16 amino acids. CDR3 in amino acids: CASSYRPGQGVTEAFF. The CDR3 DNA reads TGTGCCAGCAGTTACAGACCGGGACAGGGGGTCACTGAAGCTTTCTTT.

This clonotype was detected ten times or more. The genes are TRBV29-1 and TRBJ2-5; the D gene is possibly TRBD1 (6 bases). V was shortened by 2 bases and J by 5 bases, with 9 bases between the two germline ends. Germline V gene sequence: CDR1 SQVTM, CDR2 ANQGSEA. This CDR3 is built from 12 residues. The CDR3 is CSVEQGIETQYF. CDR3 nucleotide sequence: TGCAGCGTTGAACAGGGGATCGAGACCCAGTACTTC. The whole variable domain, filled in from reference TRBV29-1 and TRBJ2-5, reads SAVISQKPSRDICQRGTSLTIQCQVDSQVTMMFWYRQQPGQSLTLIATANQGSEATYESGFVIDKFPISRPNLTFSTLTVSNMSPEDSSIYLCSVEQGIETQYFGPGTRLLVL.

The table lists this clonotype with many counts. The genes are TRBV10-3 and TRBJ1-1; D might be TRBD1 (5 bases). This CDR3 comprises 13 residues. Trimming pared 10 bases from V and 1 base from J, leaving 13 bases between. Per the germline V gene, CDR1 is ENHRY and CDR2 is SYGVKD. The CDR3 loop reads CATQLGGNTEAFF. In DNA, the CDR3 is TGTGCCACCCAGCTTGGGGGGAACACTGAAGCTTTCTTT.

This clonotype was detected many times. This chain links TRBV7-9 with TRBJ2-5; possible D gene TRBD1, 6 bases. The CDR3 has 15 amino acids. The V gene's germline CDR1 is SEHNR and CDR2 FQNEAQ (reference sequence). Trimming pared 3 bases from V and 4 bases from J, leaving 15 bases between. For the CDR3, the DNA is TGTGCCAGCAGCTTTCTTGGCAAAGGGGGAGAGACCCAGTACTTC. It codes for CASSFLGKGGETQYF.

In its sample, this clonotype was seen many times. The V gene is TRBV3-1, the J gene TRBJ2-1, with unresolved D. Germline CDR1 is LGHDT and CDR2 is YNNKEL (reference sequence). This CDR3 region has 14 residues. V gave up 4 bases and J gave up 2 bases, with 9 bases separating them. Here the CDR3 DNA reads TGTGCCAGCAGCCGTGGTGAGACCTACAATGAGCAGTTCTTC. Translation gives CASSRGETYNEQFF.

This clonotype was seen many times. The chain uses TRBV10-3 and TRBJ1-5; possible D gene TRBD1, 6 bases. The CDR3 has 21 amino acids. Germline CDR1 reads ENHRY; CDR2 reads SYGVKD. Trimming left V 3 bases short and J 5 bases short, with 32 bases between. CDR3 DNA sequence: TGTGCCATCAGTGAAAAACCGCGCCGCCCACAGGGCCGAAACCATTATCAGCCCCAGCATTTT. Protein: CAISEKPRRPQGRNHYQPQHF.

This clonotype was observed a few times. V usage is TRBV19 and J usage is TRBJ1-5; 7 bases match TRBD1. The V and J ends lost 8 bases and 0 bases, in that order; junction bases with no gene match: 10. The CDR3 loop spans 16 amino acids. Germline V CDR1 and CDR2: LNHDA, SQIVND (reference sequence). CDR3 coding DNA: TGTGCCAGTCTAGGACAGGTCGGCATTAGCAATCAGCCCCAGCATTTT. It yields the protein CASLGQVGISNQPQHF.

This clonotype was found many times. The rearrangement uses TRBV15 and TRBJ2-6, with D maybe TRBD1 (6 bases). Germline CDR1 is LNHNV and CDR2 is YYDKDF (reference sequence). CDR3 size: 19 residues. Trimming cost V 1 base and J 0 bases, with 16 bases left between them. As DNA, the CDR3 is TGTGCCACCAGCAGAGTTCCCGGACAGTCCCTCTCTGGGGCCAACGTCCTGACTTTC. It codes for CATSRVPGQSLSGANVLTF.

This clonotype has ten or more counts. V is TRBV18 and J is TRBJ1-1; D gene uncertain. This CDR3 contains 13 residues. Trimming removed 4 bases at V and 5 bases at J, with 11 bases between. Germline loops: CDR1 KGHSH, CDR2 LQKENI. The CDR3 DNA follows: TGTGCCAGCTCACAAGGTCGTCAAACTGAAGCTTTCTTT. It is translated as CASSQGRQTEAFF.

This clonotype was counted ten times or more. The chain joins TRBV29-1 to TRBJ2-7; 9 bases agree with TRBD2. Germline V lookup: CDR1 SQVTM, CDR2 ANQGSEA. V trimming: 3 bases; J trimming: 3 bases; junction bases outside the gene matches: 3. CDR3 length: 13 residues. This chain's CDR3 is CSVESSGGYEQYF. Written as DNA, the CDR3 is TGCAGCGTTGAGAGTAGCGGGGGCTACGAGCAGTACTTC.

Ten or more counts support this clonotype. The chain carries TRBV7-9 and TRBJ1-2, with no clear D. The CDR3 covers 17 residues. The ends were cut back, 5 bases at V and 0 bases at J, with 19 bases in the middle. In germline, CDR1 is SEHNR, CDR2 FQNEAQ (reference sequence). The chain's CDR3 is CASSIYREPSANYGYTF. The CDR3 DNA follows: TGTGCCAGCAGCATCTACCGGGAGCCCTCTGCTAACTATGGCTACACCTTC.

The chain recombines TRBV3-1 with TRBJ2-5; D possibly corresponds to TRBD2 (5 bases). Germline-derived CDR1 and CDR2 are LGHDT and YNNKEL (reference sequence). There are 14 residues in the CDR3. The V gene lost 7 bases and the J gene lost 5 bases, with 17 bases spanning the gap. The CDR3 spells CASTRRGSGETQYF. The CDR3 DNA reads as TGTGCCAGCACCCGTCGAGGGTCCGGGGAGACCCAGTACTTC.

The chain has TRBV20-1 and TRBJ2-5; D is possibly TRBD2 (6 bases). The CDR3 contains 13 residues. Germline loops: CDR1 DFQATT, CDR2 SNEGSKA (reference sequence). Between the trimmed V and J ends, which lost 3 bases and 5 bases, there was a span of 13 bases. The CDR3 nucleotides are TGCAGTGCTAGTTGGAGGGGACGGGAGACCCAGTACTTC. It is translated as CSASWRGRETQYF.

This clonotype was found many times. V is TRBV6-2 or TRBV6-3 and J is TRBJ2-7, with TRBD1 matching 8 bases. The CDR3 is made up of 17 amino acids. V lost 2 bases, J lost 5 bases, and 14 bases stayed unmatched. Germline lookup yields CDR1 MNHEY and CDR2 SVGEGT. Here the CDR3 reads CASSYDRGRVDRHEQYF. CDR3 nucleotides: TGTGCCAGCAGTTACGACAGGGGAAGAGTGGATCGCCACGAGCAGTACTTC.

This clonotype was seen many times. The rearrangement joins TRBV7-3 to TRBJ2-1; D possibly uses TRBD1 or TRBD2 (5 bases each). From germline, CDR1 is SGHTA and CDR2 FQGTGA. The CDR3 covers 14 residues. The V end lost 2 bases, the J end lost 4 bases, and 9 bases lay between the germline ends. Written as DNA, the CDR3 is TGTGCCAGCAGCTTAGGGGGTATTTACAATGAGCAGTTCTTC. It is translated as CASSLGGIYNEQFF.

This clonotype was picked up many times. This rearrangement joins TRBV7-3 to TRBJ1-5; D gene unclear. The CDR3 consists of 13 residues. From germline, CDR1 is SGHTA and CDR2 FQGTGA. Trimming shortened V by 3 bases and J by 9 bases, and 12 bases separated the two germline ends. The CDR3 reads CASSLDGVGPQHF. Written as DNA, the CDR3 is TGTGCCAGCAGCTTGGATGGGGTAGGGCCCCAGCATTTT.

The table lists this clonotype with a few counts. A much bigger clone sits one base away, suggesting this may be a read error. The gene calls are TRBV20-1 and TRBJ2-1, with D perhaps matching TRBD2 (5 bases). The CDR3 length is 18 residues. V lost 0 bases, J lost 0 bases, and 18 bases lay in between. CDR1 is DFQATT, CDR2 SNEGSKA, per germline (reference sequence). This chain's CDR3 is CSARDPFRGSSSYNEQFF. The CDR3 coding sequence is TGCAGTGCTAGAGATCCCTTCCGGGGTTCGAGCTCCTACAATGAGCAGTTCTTC.

This clonotype has a count of ten or more. This sequence joins TRBV6-1 and TRBJ2-1; 7 bases align to TRBD1. Germline V lookup: CDR1 MNHNS, CDR2 SASEGT. Trimming took 6 bases from V and 4 from J; bases not matched to a gene: 3. The CDR3 is 13 amino acids. This CDR3 is CASRPGQYNEQFF. DNA of the CDR3: TGTGCCAGCAGGCCGGGACAGTACAATGAGCAGTTCTTC.

J is TRBJ1-1 and V is TRBV28, with 7 bases lining up with TRBD1. This CDR3 is built from 12 residues. In germline, CDR1 is MDHEN, CDR2 SYDVKM. Trimming removed 6 bases from V and 10 bases from J; junction bases left unmatched: 8. As DNA, the CDR3 is TGTGCCAGCAGATTGAGGGGGCGAAGAGCTTTCTTT. It codes for CASRLRGRRAFF. Looking up the rest from reference TRBV28 and TRBJ1-1 gives the full variable domain: DVKVTQSSRYLVKRTGEKVFLECVQDMDHENMFWYRQDPGLGLRLIYFSYDVKMKEKGDIPEGYSVSREKKERFSLILESASTNQTSMYLCASRLRGRRAFFGQGTRLTVV.

This clonotype was seen repeatedly, ten times or more. The V gene is TRBV20-1, the J gene TRBJ1-1, with D unresolved. The CDR3 runs 13 residues. The V gene lost 5 bases and the J gene lost 4 bases, with 14 bases spanning the gap. Germline V gene data show CDR1 as DFQATT and CDR2 as SNEGSKA (reference sequence). CDR3: CSAPRRSITEAFF. The CDR3 coding sequence is TGCAGTGCTCCCCGCCGGTCGATCACTGAAGCTTTCTTT.

The chain has TRBV12-3 or TRBV12-4 and TRBJ1-1, with D uncertain. Trimming stripped 8 bases from V and 0 bases from J, with 10 bases between. The CDR3 length is 13 residues. CDR3 protein: CASGQSMNTEAFF. DNA for the CDR3: TGTGCCAGCGGCCAATCCATGAACACTGAAGCTTTCTTT.